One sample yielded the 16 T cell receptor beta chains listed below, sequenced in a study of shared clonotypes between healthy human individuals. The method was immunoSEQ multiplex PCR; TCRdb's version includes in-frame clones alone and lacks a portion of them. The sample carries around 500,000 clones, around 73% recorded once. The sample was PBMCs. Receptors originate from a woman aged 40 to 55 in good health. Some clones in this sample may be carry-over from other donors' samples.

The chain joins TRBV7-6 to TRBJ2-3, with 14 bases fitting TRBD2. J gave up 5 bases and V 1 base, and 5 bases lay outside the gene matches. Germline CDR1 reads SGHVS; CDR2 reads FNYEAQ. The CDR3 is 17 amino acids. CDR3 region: CASSLVSTSGRGDTQYF. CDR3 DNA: TGTGCCAGCAGCTTAGTCTCGACTAGCGGGAGGGGAGATACGCAGTATTTT.

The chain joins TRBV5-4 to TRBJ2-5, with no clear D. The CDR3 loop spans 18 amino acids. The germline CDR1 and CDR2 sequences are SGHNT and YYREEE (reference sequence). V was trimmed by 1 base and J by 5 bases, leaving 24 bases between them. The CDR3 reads CASSLSSSVPQVWETQYF. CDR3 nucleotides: TGTGCCAGCAGCTTGAGTAGTTCTGTGCCCCAAGTTTGGGAGACCCAGTACTTC.

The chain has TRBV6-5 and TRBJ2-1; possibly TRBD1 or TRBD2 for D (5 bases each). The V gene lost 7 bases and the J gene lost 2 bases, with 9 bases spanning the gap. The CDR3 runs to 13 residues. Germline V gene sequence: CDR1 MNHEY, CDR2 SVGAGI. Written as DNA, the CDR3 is TGTGCCAGCACCCGGGGCCCCTACAATGAGCAGTTCTTC. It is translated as CASTRGPYNEQFF.

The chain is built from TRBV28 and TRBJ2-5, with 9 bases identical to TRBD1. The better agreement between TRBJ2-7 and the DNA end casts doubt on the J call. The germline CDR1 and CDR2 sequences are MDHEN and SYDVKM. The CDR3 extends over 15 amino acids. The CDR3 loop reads CASSPIARDRVEQYF. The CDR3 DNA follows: TGTGCCAGCAGTCCGATCGCCCGGGACAGGGTCGAGCAGTACTTC.

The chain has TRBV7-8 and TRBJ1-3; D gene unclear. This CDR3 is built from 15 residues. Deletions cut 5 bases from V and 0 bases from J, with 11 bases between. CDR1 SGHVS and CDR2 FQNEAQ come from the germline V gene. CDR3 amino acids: CASSAGLSSGNTIYF. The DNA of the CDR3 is TGTGCCAGCAGCGCGGGCCTGAGCTCTGGAAACACCATATATTTT.

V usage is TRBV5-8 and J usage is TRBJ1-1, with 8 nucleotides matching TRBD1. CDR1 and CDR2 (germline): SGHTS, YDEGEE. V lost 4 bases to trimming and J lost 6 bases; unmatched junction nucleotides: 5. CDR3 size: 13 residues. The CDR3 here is CASSPRGRAEAFF. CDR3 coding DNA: TGTGCCAGCAGCCCCAGGGGGCGGGCTGAAGCTTTCTTT.

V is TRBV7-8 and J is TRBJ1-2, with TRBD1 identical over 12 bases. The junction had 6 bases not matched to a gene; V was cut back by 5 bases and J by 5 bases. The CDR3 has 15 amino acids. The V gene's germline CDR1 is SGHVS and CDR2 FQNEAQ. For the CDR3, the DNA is TGTGCCAGCAGCGGGGGGACAGGGGGCCGGTATGGCTACACCTTC. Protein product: CASSGGTGGRYGYTF.

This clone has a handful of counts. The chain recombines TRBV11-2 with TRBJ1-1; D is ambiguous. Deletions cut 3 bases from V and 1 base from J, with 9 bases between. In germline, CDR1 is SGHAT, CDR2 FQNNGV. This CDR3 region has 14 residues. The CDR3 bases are TGTGCCAGCAGCTTCATCACCCCGAACACTGAAGCTTTCTTT. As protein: CASSFITPNTEAFF. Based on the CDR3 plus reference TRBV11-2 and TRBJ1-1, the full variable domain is EAGVAQSPRYKIIEKRQSVAFWCNPISGHATLYWYQQILGQGPKLLIQFQNNGVVDDSQLPKDRFSAERLKGVDSTLKIQPAKLEDSAVYLCASSFITPNTEAFFGQGTRLTVV.

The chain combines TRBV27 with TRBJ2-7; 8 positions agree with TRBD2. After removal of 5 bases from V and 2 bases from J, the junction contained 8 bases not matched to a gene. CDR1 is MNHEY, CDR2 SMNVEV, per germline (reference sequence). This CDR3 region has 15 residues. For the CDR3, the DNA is TGTGCCAGCAGTACCCGAGATAGCGGGACCTACGAGCAGTACTTC. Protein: CASSTRDSGTYEQYF.

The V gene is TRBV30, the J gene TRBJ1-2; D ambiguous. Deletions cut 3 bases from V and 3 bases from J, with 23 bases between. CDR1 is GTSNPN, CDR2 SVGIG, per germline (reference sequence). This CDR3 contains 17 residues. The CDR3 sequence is CAWRAGLVGREDYGYTF. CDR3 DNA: TGTGCCTGGAGGGCCGGGCTTGTGGGGAGGGAGGACTATGGCTACACCTTC. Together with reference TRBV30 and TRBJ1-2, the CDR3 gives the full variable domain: SQTIHQWPATLVQPVGSPLSLECTVEGTSNPNLYWYRQAAGRGLQLLFYSVGIGQISSEVPQNLSASRPQDRQFILSSKKLLLSDSGFYLCAWRAGLVGREDYGYTFGSGTRLTVV.

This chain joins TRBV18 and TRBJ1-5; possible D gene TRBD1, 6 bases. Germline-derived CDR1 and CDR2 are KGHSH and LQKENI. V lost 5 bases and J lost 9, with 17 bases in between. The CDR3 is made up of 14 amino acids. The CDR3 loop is CASSMDSRRSPQHF. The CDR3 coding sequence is TGTGCCAGCTCAATGGACAGTCGGAGATCGCCCCAGCATTTT.

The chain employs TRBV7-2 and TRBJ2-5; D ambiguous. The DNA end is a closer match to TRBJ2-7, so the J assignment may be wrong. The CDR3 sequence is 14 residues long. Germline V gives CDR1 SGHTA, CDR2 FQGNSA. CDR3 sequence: CASSLEAVIYEQYF. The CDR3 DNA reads TGTGCCAGCAGCTTAGAGGCAGTAATCTACGAGCAGTACTTC.

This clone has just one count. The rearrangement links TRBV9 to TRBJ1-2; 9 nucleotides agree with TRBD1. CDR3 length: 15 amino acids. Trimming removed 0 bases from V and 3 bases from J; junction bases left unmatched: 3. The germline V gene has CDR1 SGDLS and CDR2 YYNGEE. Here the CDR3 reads CASSVEGDRDYGYTF. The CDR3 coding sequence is TGTGCCAGCAGCGTAGAGGGGGACAGGGACTATGGCTACACCTTC. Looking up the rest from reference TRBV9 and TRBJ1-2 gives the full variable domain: DSGVTQTPKHLITATGQRVTLRCSPRSGDLSVYWYQQSLDQGLQFLIQYYNGEERAKGNILERFSAQQFPDLHSELNLSSLELGDSALYFCASSVEGDRDYGYTFGSGTRLTVV.

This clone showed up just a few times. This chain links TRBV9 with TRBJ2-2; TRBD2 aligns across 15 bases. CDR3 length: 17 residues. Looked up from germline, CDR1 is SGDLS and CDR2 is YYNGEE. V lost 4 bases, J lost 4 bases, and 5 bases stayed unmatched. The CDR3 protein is CASSTGLAGGVTGELFF. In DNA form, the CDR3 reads TGTGCCAGCAGCACGGGACTAGCGGGAGGCGTCACCGGGGAGCTGTTTTTT.

CDR3 residues: CASSWGTGAYNEQFF. CDR3 DNA sequence: TGTGCCAGCAGCTGGGGGACAGGGGCGTACAATGAGCAGTTCTTC. V usage is TRBV11-3 and J usage is TRBJ2-1; 10 bases fit TRBD1. CDR1 is SGHNT, CDR2 YENEEA, per germline. With 4 bases clipped from V and 4 bases from J, the junction kept 4 bases outside the gene matches. The CDR3 has 15 amino acids. The full variable domain, with the rest looked up from reference TRBV11-3 and TRBJ2-1, is EAGVVQSPRYKIIEKKQPVAFWCNPISGHNTLYWYLQNLGQGPELLIRYENEEAVDDSQLPKDRFSAERLKGVDSTLKIQPAELGDSAVYLCASSWGTGAYNEQFFGPGTRLTVL.

Written as DNA, the CDR3 is TGCGCCAGCAGCCGCACAAGGGACAGTCCCGCAACTAATGAAAAACTGTTTTTT. This sequence encodes CASSRTRDSPATNEKLFF. V gene TRBV4-1 combines with J gene TRBJ1-4; 7 nucleotides agree with TRBD1. Germline V gene lookup returns CDR1 MGHRA and CDR2 YSYEKL. This CDR3 comprises 18 residues. The J segment lost 0 bases and the V segment lost 4 bases, leaving 11 bases of the junction unmatched.